A single sample gave rise to the 28 T cell receptor beta chains below, sequenced in a study of cytomegalovirus exposure and HLA in healthy donors. Profiled with immunoSEQ multiplex PCR; TCRdb holds only in-frame clones, not every one. Here the sample spans 47,000 or so clones, 85% to 95% being singletons. The material sequenced was PBMCs. The source is a man aged 18 to 35 in good health and CMV-seronegative.

The chain carries TRBV28 and TRBJ2-5, with TRBD2 matching 14 bases. Losses at the gene ends were 3 bases for V and 5 bases for J; bases not matched to a gene: 5. CDR1 MDHEN and CDR2 SYDVKM come from the germline V gene. The CDR3 extends over 16 amino acids. The CDR3 spells CASSLGLAGVRETQYF. The CDR3 nucleotides read TGTGCCAGCAGTTTGGGACTAGCGGGAGTCCGCGAGACCCAGTACTTC.

This chain connects TRBV19 to TRBJ1-1; 7 nucleotides agree with TRBD1. Losses at the gene ends were 1 base for V and 4 bases for J; bases not matched to a gene: 3. The CDR3 sequence is 14 residues long. Germline CDR1 LNHDA, CDR2 SQIVND (reference sequence). The CDR3 loop reads CASSIVSGGTEAFF. The CDR3, as DNA: TGTGCCAGTAGTATAGTATCAGGGGGCACTGAAGCTTTCTTT.

The CDR3 DNA sequence: TGTGCCAGCAGCTTGACAGCCCTCTCTGGAAACACCATATATTTT. The encoded protein is CASSLTALSGNTIYF. The chain links TRBV7-2 to TRBJ1-3, with D perhaps TRBD1 (5 bases). This CDR3 has 15 amino acids. Looked up from germline, CDR1 is SGHTA and CDR2 is FQGNSA. The V and J ends lost 3 bases and 0 bases respectively, with 9 bases between them. The whole variable domain, remainder taken from reference TRBV7-2 and TRBJ1-3, is GAGVSQSPSNKVTEKGKDVELRCDPISGHTALYWYRQSLGQGLEFLIYFQGNSAPDKSGLPSDRFSAERTGGSVSTLTIQRTQQEDSAVYLCASSLTALSGNTIYFGEGSWLTVV.

The chain is built from TRBV28 and TRBJ2-7; perhaps TRBD1 as D (6 bases). The V end was cut by 4 bases, the J end by 3 bases, with 13 bases between. The V gene's germline CDR1 is MDHEN and CDR2 SYDVKM. This CDR3 is built from 14 residues. In DNA form, the CDR3 reads TGTGCCAGCAGTTCGGTACAGGGCGGCTACGAGCAGTACTTC. Encoded protein: CASSSVQGGYEQYF.

As regards this clone: Since the CDR3 does not end with the conserved phenylalanine or tryptophan, this likely comes from a read error. The DNA is left out, because the CDR3 cannot be placed on it with certainty; the CDR3 is given as TCRdb lists it. V is TRBV14 and J is TRBJ2-7; TRBD1 was called by the table and not checked on the DNA. The CDR3 is made up of 9 amino acids, end residues included. Germline V gene sequence: CDR1 SGHDN, CDR2 FVKESK. CDR3 sequence: CARPWGTNL.

The J gene is TRBJ2-7, the V gene TRBV10-3; 7 bases are shared with TRBD1. Germline CDR1 is ENHRY and CDR2 is SYGVKD. The trim removed 9 bases at V and 6 bases at J, leaving 14 bases unmatched. The CDR3 is made up of 14 amino acids. The CDR3 is CAIRAGTALTEQYF. The CDR3 DNA is TGTGCCATTAGAGCCGGGACAGCCCTTACCGAGCAGTACTTC.

This chain joins TRBV2 and TRBJ1-5; D is undetermined. V was trimmed by 1 base and J by 5 bases, leaving 12 bases between them. CDR1 SNHLY and CDR2 FYNNEI come from the germline V gene. The CDR3 is made up of 15 amino acids. CDR3 coding DNA: TGTGCCAGCAGTGAAGTCCCGGGAACCTATCAGCCCCAGCATTTT. Amino acid sequence: CASSEVPGTYQPQHF.

The V and J genes are TRBV15 and TRBJ2-3; D not certain. Germline CDR1 and CDR2: LNHNV and YYDKDF (reference sequence). Trimming took off 1 base at V and 2 bases at J, with 7 bases between the two ends. The CDR3 extends over 14 amino acids. CDR3 sequence: CATSRVLSTDTQYF. CDR3 bases: TGTGCCACCAGCAGAGTCCTCTCCACAGATACGCAGTATTTT. Supplemented by reference TRBV15 and TRBJ2-3, the full variable domain reads DAMVIQNPRYQVTQFGKPVTLSCSQTLNHNVMYWYQQKSSQAPKLLFHYYDKDFNNEADTPDNFQSRRPNTSFCFLDIRSPGLGDTAMYLCATSRVLSTDTQYFGPGTRLTVL.

The chain combines TRBV30 with TRBJ1-5, with 8 bases lining up with TRBD1. Trimming took 2 bases from V and 7 from J; bases not matched to a gene: 4. The germline gives CDR1 GTSNPN, CDR2 SVGIG (reference sequence). The CDR3 is 13 residues long. The CDR3 coding sequence is TGTGCCTGGAGTAGGCAGGGGGCCCAGCCCCAGCATTTT. Its translation: CAWSRQGAQPQHF.

The chain has TRBV9 and TRBJ2-1; TRBD2 might be the D (6 bases). Trimming pared 0 bases from V and 4 bases from J, leaving 14 bases between. The CDR3 runs 16 residues. CDR1 and CDR2 (germline): SGDLS, YYNGEE. CDR3 loop: CASSVEVGSGYNEQFF. CDR3 bases: TGTGCCAGCAGCGTAGAGGTGGGGAGCGGGTACAATGAGCAGTTCTTC.

CDR3 loop: CASSLSGASTDTQYF. The CDR3 DNA sequence: TGCGCCAGCAGCTTGAGCGGGGCTAGCACAGATACGCAGTATTTT. This chain joins TRBV5-1 and TRBJ2-3; TRBD2 agrees at 7 bases. CDR3 length: 15 amino acids. Trimming removed 1 base from V and 0 bases from J; junction bases left unmatched: 2. CDR1 and CDR2 (germline): SGHRS, YFSETQ.

The chain recombines TRBV18 with TRBJ2-1; 8 nucleotides agree with TRBD2. The germline gives CDR1 KGHSH, CDR2 LQKENI. The CDR3 has 16 residues. Losses at the gene ends were 3 bases for V and 9 bases for J; bases not matched to a gene: 13. For the CDR3, the DNA is TGTGCCAGCTCACCCACCGGGACTAGTCTTTTCGGTGAGCAGTTCTTC. Translation gives CASSPTGTSLFGEQFF.

The chain links TRBV7-8 to TRBJ1-1; D is perhaps TRBD1 (5 bases). The CDR3 consists of 16 residues. Per the germline V gene, CDR1 is SGHVS and CDR2 is FQNEAQ. V was clipped by 2 bases and J by 2 bases, with 15 bases between them. The DNA of the CDR3 is TGTGCCAGCAGCTTACCTTTTACGACAGTAAACACTGAAGCTTTCTTT. It encodes CASSLPFTTVNTEAFF.

V usage is TRBV2 and J usage is TRBJ2-5; D not certain. The CDR3 consists of 14 residues. The V and J ends lost 0 bases and 4 bases respectively, with 9 bases between them. Germline V gene lookup returns CDR1 SNHLY and CDR2 FYNNEI. The CDR3 region is CASSEAAATETQYF. The CDR3 coding sequence is TGTGCCAGCAGTGAAGCGGCAGCGACAGAGACCCAGTACTTC.

V gene TRBV6-4 combines with J gene TRBJ1-4, with no clear D. Germline V CDR1 and CDR2: MRHNA, SNTAGT. The CDR3 loop spans 15 amino acids. Trimming cost V 6 bases and J 8 bases, with 19 bases left between them. The DNA for the CDR3 is TGTGCCAGCAGCTTAGCCCAGGTTAGGAGGGAAAAACTGTTTTTT. Amino acids: CASSLAQVRREKLFF.

The chain links TRBV5-1 to TRBJ2-1; TRBD2 matches 9 bases. Germline trimming cut 0 bases from V and 5 bases from J; bases unmatched to any gene: 15. Germline V gene data show CDR1 as SGHRS and CDR2 as YFSETQ. The CDR3 covers 19 residues. CDR3 sequence: CASSLGGRAGNQTHNEQFF. The DNA of the CDR3 is TGCGCCAGCAGCTTGGGCGGGAGGGCCGGAAACCAGACTCACAATGAGCAGTTCTTC.

The gene calls are TRBV6-4 and TRBJ2-1; D is unclear. The CDR3 loop spans 13 amino acids. V was shortened by 7 bases and J by 10 bases, with 17 bases between the two germline ends. Germline CDR1 and CDR2: MRHNA and SNTAGT. This CDR3 reads CASTTDGSGEQFF. The DNA of the CDR3 is TGTGCCAGCACCACCGATGGTTCAGGCGAGCAGTTCTTC.

This clone appeared a single time. The rearrangement joins TRBV13 to TRBJ2-3; 9 bases align to TRBD1. The CDR3 covers 15 residues. Germline values: CDR1 PRHDT, CDR2 FYEKMQ (reference sequence). The J segment lost 0 bases and the V segment lost 5 bases, leaving 3 bases of the junction unmatched. This CDR3 is CASSQGQGSTDTQYF. CDR3 nucleotide sequence: TGTGCCAGCAGCCAAGGACAGGGGAGCACAGATACGCAGTATTTT. The whole variable domain, remainder taken from reference TRBV13 and TRBJ2-3, is AAGVIQSPRHLIKEKRETATLKCYPIPRHDTVYWYQQGPGQDPQFLISFYEKMQSDKGSIPDRFSAQQFSDYHSELNMSSLELGDSALYFCASSQGQGSTDTQYFGPGTRLTVL.

The rearrangement links TRBV18 to TRBJ2-2; D gene uncertain. Germline V CDR1 and CDR2: KGHSH, LQKENI. This CDR3 has 15 residues. Trimming left V 2 bases short and J 4 bases short, with 11 bases between. The CDR3: CASSPISQATGELFF. For the CDR3, the DNA is TGTGCCAGCTCACCAATCTCTCAGGCCACCGGGGAGCTGTTTTTT.

This chain uses TRBV11-3 with TRBJ2-3; D is possibly TRBD2 (5 bases). This CDR3 spans 11 amino acids. Trimming took off 1 base at V and 9 bases at J, with 5 bases between the two ends. Germline loops: CDR1 SGHNT, CDR2 YENEEA. This CDR3 reads CASSLGLTQYF. The CDR3 coding sequence is TGTGCCAGCAGCTTAGGACTAACGCAGTATTTT.

The genes are TRBV5-1 and TRBJ2-7; 8 nucleotides match TRBD1. CDR3 length equals 16 residues. Trimming removed 3 bases from V and 0 bases from J; junction bases left unmatched: 8. Germline V gives CDR1 SGHRS, CDR2 YFSETQ. CDR3: CASSSTGQGDSYEQYF. The CDR3 DNA reads TGCGCCAGCAGCTCAACAGGACAGGGAGACTCCTACGAGCAGTACTTC.

The V gene is TRBV6-5, the J gene TRBJ2-7, with a possible D match to TRBD2 (6 bases). V lost 4 bases and J lost 2, with 12 bases in between. There are 14 residues in the CDR3. Germline V gene sequence: CDR1 MNHEY, CDR2 SVGAGI. In nucleotides, the CDR3 is TGTGCCAGCAGTTCGGCTAGCGACACCTACGAGCAGTACTTC. The encoded protein is CASSSASDTYEQYF.

The gene calls are TRBV5-5 and TRBJ2-1, with 7 bases matching TRBD2. The V segment lost 0 bases and the J segment 6 bases; nucleotides outside the gene matches: 6. The CDR3 is made up of 15 amino acids. In germline, CDR1 is SGHKS, CDR2 YYEKEE (reference sequence). The CDR3 reads CASSLGLAATNEQFF. DNA of the CDR3: TGTGCCAGCAGCTTGGGGCTAGCGGCGACCAATGAGCAGTTCTTC. Full variable domain (missing parts from reference TRBV5-5 and TRBJ2-1): DAGVTQSPTHLIKTRGQQVTLRCSPISGHKSVSWYQQVLGQGPQFIFQYYEKEERGRGNFPDRFSARQFPNYSSELNVNALLLGDSALYLCASSLGLAATNEQFFGPGTRLTVL.

The gene calls are TRBV5-1 and TRBJ1-2; D is possibly TRBD1 (5 bases). V lost 0 bases and J 7 bases, leaving 10 bases between the germline ends. Germline V CDR1 and CDR2: SGHRS, YFSETQ. The CDR3 spans 13 residues. CDR3 residues: CASSLEGASGYTF. CDR3 nucleotides: TGCGCCAGCAGCTTGGAAGGGGCAAGTGGCTACACCTTC.

The sample holds a few counts of this clone. This likely comes from a read error, as the CDR3 has no conserved phenylalanine or tryptophan at its end. The DNA is omitted, as the CDR3 cannot be located on it reliably, and the CDR3 follows TCRdb's listing. The chain couples TRBV23-1 to TRBJ1-1; the D call TRBD1 from the table was never checked on the DNA. TRBV23-1 is an ORF, with its function uncertain. The CDR3 region is 8 residues in length, termini included. CDR3 region: CASKGQGV.

The rearrangement links TRBV7-2 to TRBJ2-7; 13 bases map to TRBD2. The CDR3 is made up of 17 amino acids. Per the germline V gene, CDR1 is SGHTA and CDR2 is FQGNSA. V dropped 1 base and J dropped 5; count of bases not matched to a gene: 8. CDR3 coding DNA: TGTGCCAGCAGCTTAGTTGCGACTAGCGGGGGGTGGGACGAGCAGTACTTC. It specifies CASSLVATSGGWDEQYF.

The V gene is TRBV6-5, the J gene TRBJ2-7, with TRBD2 matching 12 bases. Germline CDR1 is MNHEY and CDR2 is SVGAGI. Trimming removed 7 bases from V and 4 bases from J; junction bases left unmatched: 5. The CDR3 sequence is 14 residues long. DNA for the CDR3: TGTGCCAGCACCAAACTAGCGGGAGGTTACGAGCAGTACTTC. It specifies CASTKLAGGYEQYF.

This clone was seen a single time. The V gene is TRBV7-2, the J gene TRBJ2-3; 9 bases align to TRBD1. The CDR3 is 15 residues long. The germline CDR1 and CDR2 sequences are SGHTA and FQGNSA. J lost 6 bases, V lost 4 bases, and 8 bases had no gene match. CDR3 sequence reads: CASSSRRQGGDTQYF. The CDR3 region has the DNA TGTGCCAGCAGCTCAAGGCGACAGGGGGGGGATACGCAGTATTTT.